Listed below are T cell receptor beta chains from one sample, sequenced in a study of regulatory T cells in long-lasting Graves disease. Each CDR3 protein is one row after TCRdb ran MiXCR on the multiplex PCR reads. The sample has hundreds of thousands of distinct CDR3 sequences, about 14% seen once. The sample here was peripheral blood mononuclear cells (PBMCs), taken at new diagnosis, from a patient treated with antithyroid drugs. The receptors come from a female donor with Graves disease. The CDR3 runs from the conserved cysteine through the conserved F or W. D genes are given only for firm matches. Clone size is given for some rows only: seen once, a few or many times, or a class if the clone is expanded.

TRBV20-1,many,-,TRBJ2-7,CSAQRQAENYEQYF,TGCAGTGCCCAGCGACAGGCGGAAAACTACGAGCAGTACTTC
TRBV4-3,many,TRBD1,TRBJ1-1,CASSQGQGAAFF,TGCGCCAGCAGCCAAGGACAGGGGGCGGCTTTCTTT
TRBV20-1,few,-,TRBJ1-2,CSARGGRVTDGYTF,TGCAGTGCTAGAGGGGGTCGAGTAACAGATGGCTACACCTTC
TRBV7-9,many,-,TRBJ1-2,CASSSSESYGYTF,TGTGCCAGCAGCTCCTCGGAATCCTATGGCTACACCTTC
TRBV3-1,many,TRBD2,TRBJ2-3,CASSQVSGRATDTQYF,TGTGCCAGCAGCCAGGTTAGCGGGAGGGCAACAGATACGCAGTATTTT
TRBV7-2,-,-,TRBJ1-4,CASSLWGRKDEKLFF,TGTGCCAGCAGCCTTTGGGGGCGGAAGGATGAAAAACTGTTTTTT
TRBV5-1,many,TRBD2,TRBJ2-2,CASSRRTRTSGSWDTGELFF,TGCGCCAGCAGCAGACGGACGCGGACTAGCGGGAGTTGGGACACCGGGGAGCTGTTTTTT
TRBV24-1,few,TRBD1,TRBJ2-2,CATSRGRGRNTGELFF,TGTGCCACCAGTCGGGGAAGGGGGCGAAACACCGGGGAGCTGTTTTTT
TRBV19,many,TRBD2,TRBJ2-7,CASSTGGGTYEQYF,TGTGCCAGTAGTACCGGGGGGGGCACCTACGAGCAGTACTTC
TRBV9,many,-,TRBJ1-1,CASSVGVDQNTEAFF,TGTGCCAGCAGCGTAGGGGTGGACCAGAACACTGAAGCTTTCTTT
TRBV29-1,once,TRBD1,TRBJ2-7,CSVVRFGTGGLTYEQYF,TGCAGCGTCGTTCGGTTCGGGACAGGGGGCCTTACCTACGAGCAGTACTTC
TRBV7-9,many,-,TRBJ1-1,CASSSFTRNTEAFF,TGTGCCAGCAGCTCTTTTACACGTAACACTGAAGCTTTCTTT
TRBV5-4,-,-,TRBJ2-7,CASSFPGADEQYF,TGTGCCAGCAGCTTCCCGGGGGCCGACGAGCAGTACTTC
TRBV29-1,few,-,TRBJ1-1,CSVVISHSSRGGVTEAFF,TGCAGCGTCGTAATTAGCCATTCGAGCAGGGGAGGTGTCACTGAAGCTTTCTTT
TRBV11-3,-,TRBD2,TRBJ2-1,CASSLAPSGTTNEQFF,TGTGCCAGCAGCTTGGCACCTAGCGGGACTACCAATGAGCAGTTCTTC
TRBV7-7,-,TRBD2,TRBJ2-1,CASKPLAGQSYNEQFF,TGTGCCAGCAAGCCCCTAGCGGGGCAATCCTACAATGAGCAGTTCTTC
TRBV10-3,many,-,TRBJ2-1,CAIAPRAGVVRDEQFF,TGTGCCATCGCCCCTAGAGCAGGGGTAGTGCGAGACGAGCAGTTCTTC
TRBV12-3/TRBV12-4,many,TRBD1,TRBJ1-5,CASRGDRPGQPQHF,TGTGCCAGCAGGGGGGACAGGCCGGGCCAGCCCCAGCATTTT
TRBV7-2,once,-,TRBJ2-1,CASSLVLTGYNEQFF,TGTGCCAGCAGCTTAGTATTAACTGGTTACAATGAGCAGTTCTTC
TRBV7-8,-,TRBD1,TRBJ2-2,CASSLAGTGKSGELFF,TGTGCCAGCAGCCTAGCCGGGACAGGGAAGTCAGGGGAGCTGTTTTTT